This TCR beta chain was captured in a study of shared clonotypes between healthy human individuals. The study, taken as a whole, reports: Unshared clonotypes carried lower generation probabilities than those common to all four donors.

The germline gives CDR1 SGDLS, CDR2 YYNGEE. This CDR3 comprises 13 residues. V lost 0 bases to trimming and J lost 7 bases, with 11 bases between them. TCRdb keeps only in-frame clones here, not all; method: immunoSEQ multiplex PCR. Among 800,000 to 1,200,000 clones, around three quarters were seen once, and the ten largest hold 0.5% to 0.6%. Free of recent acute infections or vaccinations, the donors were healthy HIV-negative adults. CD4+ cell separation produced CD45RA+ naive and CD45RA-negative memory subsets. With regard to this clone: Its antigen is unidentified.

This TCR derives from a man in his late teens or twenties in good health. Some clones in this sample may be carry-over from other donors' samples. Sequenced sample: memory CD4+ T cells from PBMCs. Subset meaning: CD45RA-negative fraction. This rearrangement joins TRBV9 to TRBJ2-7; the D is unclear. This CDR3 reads CASSVDQSREQYF. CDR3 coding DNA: TGTGCCAGCAGCGTAGATCAAAGCAGGGAGCAGTACTTC.